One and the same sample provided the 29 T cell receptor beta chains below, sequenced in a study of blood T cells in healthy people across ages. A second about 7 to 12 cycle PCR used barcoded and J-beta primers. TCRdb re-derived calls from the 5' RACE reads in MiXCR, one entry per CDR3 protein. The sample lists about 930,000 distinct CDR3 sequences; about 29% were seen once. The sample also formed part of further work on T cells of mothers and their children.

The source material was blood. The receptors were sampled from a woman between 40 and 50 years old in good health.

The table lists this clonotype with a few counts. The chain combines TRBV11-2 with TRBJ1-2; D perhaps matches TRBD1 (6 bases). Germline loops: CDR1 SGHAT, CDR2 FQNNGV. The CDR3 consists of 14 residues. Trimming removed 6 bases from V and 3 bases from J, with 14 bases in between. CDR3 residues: CASRHSGGDYGYTF. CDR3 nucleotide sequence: TGTGCCAGCAGACACTCCGGGGGCGACTATGGCTACACCTTC.

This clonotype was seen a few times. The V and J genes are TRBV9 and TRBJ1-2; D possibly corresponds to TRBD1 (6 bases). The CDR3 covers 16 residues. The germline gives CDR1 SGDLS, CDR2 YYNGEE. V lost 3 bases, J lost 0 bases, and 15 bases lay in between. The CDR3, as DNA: TGTGCCAGCAGCGGACAGGTACTACTGCCTAACTATGGCTACACCTTC. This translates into CASSGQVLLPNYGYTF.

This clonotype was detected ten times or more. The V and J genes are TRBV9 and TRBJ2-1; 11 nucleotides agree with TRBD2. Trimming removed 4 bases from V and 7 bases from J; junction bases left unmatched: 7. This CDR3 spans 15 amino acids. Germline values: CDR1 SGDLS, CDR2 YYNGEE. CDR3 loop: CASSPWASGGNEQFF. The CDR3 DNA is TGTGCCAGCAGCCCCTGGGCTAGCGGGGGGAATGAGCAGTTCTTC.

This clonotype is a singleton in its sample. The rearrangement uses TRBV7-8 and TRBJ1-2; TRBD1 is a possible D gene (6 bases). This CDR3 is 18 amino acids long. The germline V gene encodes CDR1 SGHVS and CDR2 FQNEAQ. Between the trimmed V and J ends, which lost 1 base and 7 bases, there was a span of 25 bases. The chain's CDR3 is CASSLEAQGSQFSGGYTF. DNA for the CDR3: TGTGCCAGCAGCTTAGAAGCCCAGGGGAGTCAATTCAGCGGTGGCTACACCTTC.

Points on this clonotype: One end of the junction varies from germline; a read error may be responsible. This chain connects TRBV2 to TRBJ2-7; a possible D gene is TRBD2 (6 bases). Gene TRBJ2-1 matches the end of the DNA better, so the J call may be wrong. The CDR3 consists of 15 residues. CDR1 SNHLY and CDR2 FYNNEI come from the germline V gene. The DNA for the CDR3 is TGTGCCAACAGTGGCCTAGGCGGGGAAACCTACGAGCAGTTCTTC. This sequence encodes CANSGLGGETYEQFF.

CDR3 in amino acids: CASSPWTGAPTEAFF. CDR3 DNA sequence: TGTGCCAGCAGCCCGTGGACAGGGGCTCCCACTGAAGCTTTCTTT. The chain carries TRBV5-5 and TRBJ1-1; 9 positions agree with TRBD1. The germline V gene encodes CDR1 SGHKS and CDR2 YYEKEE (reference sequence). J was trimmed by 4 bases and V by 4 bases; bases with no gene match: 8. CDR3 size: 15 residues.

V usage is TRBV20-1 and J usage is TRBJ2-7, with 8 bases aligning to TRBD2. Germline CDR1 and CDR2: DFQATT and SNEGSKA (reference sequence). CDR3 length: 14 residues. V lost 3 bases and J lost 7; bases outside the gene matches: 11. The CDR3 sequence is CSASASGGSNEQYF. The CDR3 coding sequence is TGCAGTGCTAGCGCAAGCGGGGGCTCAAATGAGCAGTACTTC.

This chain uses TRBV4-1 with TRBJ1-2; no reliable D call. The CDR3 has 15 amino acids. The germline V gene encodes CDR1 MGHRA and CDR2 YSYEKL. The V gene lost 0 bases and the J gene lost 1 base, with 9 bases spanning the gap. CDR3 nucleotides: TGCGCCAGCAGCCAAGATTTTGCGTTTAACTATGGCTACACCTTC. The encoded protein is CASSQDFAFNYGYTF.

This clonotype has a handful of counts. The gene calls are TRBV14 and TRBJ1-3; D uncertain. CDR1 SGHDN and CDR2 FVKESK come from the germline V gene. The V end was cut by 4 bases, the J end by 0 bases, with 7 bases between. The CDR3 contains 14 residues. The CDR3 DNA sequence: TGTGCCAGCAGCCTCAGCAACTCTGGAAACACCATATATTTT. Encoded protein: CASSLSNSGNTIYF.

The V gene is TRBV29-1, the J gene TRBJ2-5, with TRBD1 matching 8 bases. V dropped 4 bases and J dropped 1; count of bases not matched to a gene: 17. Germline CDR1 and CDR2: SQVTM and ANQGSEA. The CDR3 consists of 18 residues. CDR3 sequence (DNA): TGCAGCGTTGCAGGGCGCTGGGGGACAGGTGTCCCCCAAGAGACCCAGTACTTC. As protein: CSVAGRWGTGVPQETQYF.

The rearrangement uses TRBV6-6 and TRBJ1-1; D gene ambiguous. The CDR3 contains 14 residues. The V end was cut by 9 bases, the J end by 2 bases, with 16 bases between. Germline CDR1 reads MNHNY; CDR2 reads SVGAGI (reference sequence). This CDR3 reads CASHKETVNTEAFF. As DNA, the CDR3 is TGTGCCAGTCATAAAGAGACCGTAAACACTGAAGCTTTCTTT.

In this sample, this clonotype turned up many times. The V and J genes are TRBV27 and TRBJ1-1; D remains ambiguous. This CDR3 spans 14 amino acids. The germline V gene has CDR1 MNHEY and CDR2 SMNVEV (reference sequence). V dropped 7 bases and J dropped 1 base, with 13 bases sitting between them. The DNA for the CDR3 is TGTGCCAGCACCAAAGGGCATCCGAACACTGAAGCTTTCTTT. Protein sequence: CASTKGHPNTEAFF.

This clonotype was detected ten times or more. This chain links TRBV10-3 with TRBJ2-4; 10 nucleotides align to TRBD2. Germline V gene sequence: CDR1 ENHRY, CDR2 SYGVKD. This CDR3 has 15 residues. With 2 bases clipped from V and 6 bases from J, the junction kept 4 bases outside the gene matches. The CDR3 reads CAISERSGGGNIQYF. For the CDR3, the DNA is TGTGCCATCAGTGAGCGGAGCGGGGGGGGAAACATTCAGTACTTC.

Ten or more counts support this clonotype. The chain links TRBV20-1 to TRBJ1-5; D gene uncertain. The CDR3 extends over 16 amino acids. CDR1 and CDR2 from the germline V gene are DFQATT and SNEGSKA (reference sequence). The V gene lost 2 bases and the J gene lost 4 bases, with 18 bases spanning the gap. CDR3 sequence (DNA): TGCAGTGCTAGACAGCTAAAGGGAGAGTGGAATCAGCCCCAGCATTTT. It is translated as CSARQLKGEWNQPQHF.

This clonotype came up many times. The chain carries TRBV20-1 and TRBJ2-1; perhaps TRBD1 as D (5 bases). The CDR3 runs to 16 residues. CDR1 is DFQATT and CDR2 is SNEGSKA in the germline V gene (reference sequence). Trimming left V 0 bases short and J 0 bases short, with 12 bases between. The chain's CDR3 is CSAREAGSRSYNEQFF. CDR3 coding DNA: TGCAGTGCTAGAGAGGCAGGGTCCCGCTCCTACAATGAGCAGTTCTTC.

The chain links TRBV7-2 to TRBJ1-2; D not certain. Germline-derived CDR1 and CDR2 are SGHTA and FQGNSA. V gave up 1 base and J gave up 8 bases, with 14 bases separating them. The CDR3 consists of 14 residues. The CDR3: CASSLGPYSTGYTF. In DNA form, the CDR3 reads TGTGCCAGCAGCTTAGGGCCATACTCCACGGGCTACACCTTC.

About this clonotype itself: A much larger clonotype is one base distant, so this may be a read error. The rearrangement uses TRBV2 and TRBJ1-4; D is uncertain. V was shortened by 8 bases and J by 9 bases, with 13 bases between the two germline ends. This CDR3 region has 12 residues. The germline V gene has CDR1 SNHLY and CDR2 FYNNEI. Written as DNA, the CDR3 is TGTGCCAGCCGGTACGCGGGGAAAAAACTGTTTTTT. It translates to CASRYAGKKLFF.

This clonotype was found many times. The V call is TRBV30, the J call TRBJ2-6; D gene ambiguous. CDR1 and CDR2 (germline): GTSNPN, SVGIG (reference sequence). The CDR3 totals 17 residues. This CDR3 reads CGIGRPDVSSGANVLTF. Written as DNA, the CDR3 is TGTGGTATCGGACGACCGGACGTCTCATCTGGGGCCAACGTCCTGACTTTC.

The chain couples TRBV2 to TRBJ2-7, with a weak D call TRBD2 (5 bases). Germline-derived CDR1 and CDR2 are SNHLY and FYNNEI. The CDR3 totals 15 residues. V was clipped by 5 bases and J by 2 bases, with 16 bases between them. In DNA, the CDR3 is TGTGCCAGCAGTAGAAATAGCGTGGGGACCTACGAGCAGTACTTC. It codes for CASSRNSVGTYEQYF. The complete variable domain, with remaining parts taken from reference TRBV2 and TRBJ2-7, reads EPEVTQTPSHQVTQMGQEVILRCVPISNHLYFYWYRQILGQKVEFLVSFYNNEISEKSEIFDDQFSVERPDGSNFTLKIRSTKLEDSAMYFCASSRNSVGTYEQYFGPGTRLTVT.

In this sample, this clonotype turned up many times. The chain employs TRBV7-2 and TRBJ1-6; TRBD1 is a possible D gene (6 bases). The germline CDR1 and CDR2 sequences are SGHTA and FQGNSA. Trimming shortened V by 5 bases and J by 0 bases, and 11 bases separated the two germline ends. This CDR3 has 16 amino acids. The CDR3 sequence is CASSPRQASYNSPLHF. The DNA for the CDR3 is TGTGCCAGCAGCCCAAGACAGGCCTCCTATAATTCACCCCTCCACTTT. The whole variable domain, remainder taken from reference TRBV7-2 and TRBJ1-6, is GAGVSQSPSNKVTEKGKDVELRCDPISGHTALYWYRQSLGQGLEFLIYFQGNSAPDKSGLPSDRFSAERTGGSVSTLTIQRTQQEDSAVYLCASSPRQASYNSPLHFGNGTRLTVT.

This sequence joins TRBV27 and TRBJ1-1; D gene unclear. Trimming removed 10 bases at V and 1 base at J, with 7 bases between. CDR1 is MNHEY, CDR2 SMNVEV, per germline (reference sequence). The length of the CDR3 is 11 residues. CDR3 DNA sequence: TGTGCCACCCGGGGGAACACTGAAGCTTTCTTT. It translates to CATRGNTEAFF.

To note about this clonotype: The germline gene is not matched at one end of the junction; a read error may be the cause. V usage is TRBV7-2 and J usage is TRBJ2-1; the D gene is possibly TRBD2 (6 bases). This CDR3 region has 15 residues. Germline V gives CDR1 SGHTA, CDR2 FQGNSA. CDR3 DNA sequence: TGTGCCAACAGCTTAGTCGGGGGTTCCTACAATGAGCAGTTCTTC. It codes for CANSLVGGSYNEQFF.

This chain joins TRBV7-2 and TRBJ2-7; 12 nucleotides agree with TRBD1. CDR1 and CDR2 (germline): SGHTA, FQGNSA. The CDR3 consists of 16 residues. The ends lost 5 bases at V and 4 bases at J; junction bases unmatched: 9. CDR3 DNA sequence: TGTGCCAGCAGCCCAGTGGGGACAGGGGGCGAATACGAGCAGTACTTC. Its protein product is CASSPVGTGGEYEQYF.

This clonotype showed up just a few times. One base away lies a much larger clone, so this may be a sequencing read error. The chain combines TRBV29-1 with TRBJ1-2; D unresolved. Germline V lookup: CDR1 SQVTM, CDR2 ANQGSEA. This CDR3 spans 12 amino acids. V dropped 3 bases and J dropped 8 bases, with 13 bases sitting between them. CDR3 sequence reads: CSVDSSPGGYTF. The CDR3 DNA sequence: TGCAGCGTTGATAGCTCCCCGGGGGGCTACACCTTC.

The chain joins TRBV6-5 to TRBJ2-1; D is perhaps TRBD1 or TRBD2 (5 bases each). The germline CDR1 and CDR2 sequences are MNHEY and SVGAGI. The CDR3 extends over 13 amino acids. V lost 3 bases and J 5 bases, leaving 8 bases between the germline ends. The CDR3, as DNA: TGTGCCAGCAGTTATGGGGGAAACAATGAGCAGTTCTTC. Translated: CASSYGGNNEQFF.

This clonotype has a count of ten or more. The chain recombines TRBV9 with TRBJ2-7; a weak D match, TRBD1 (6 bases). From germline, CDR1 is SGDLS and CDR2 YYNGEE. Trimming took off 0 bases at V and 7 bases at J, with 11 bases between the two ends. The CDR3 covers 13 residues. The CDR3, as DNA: TGTGCCAGCAGCGTAGCACAGGGCTGGGAGCAGTACTTC. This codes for CASSVAQGWEQYF.

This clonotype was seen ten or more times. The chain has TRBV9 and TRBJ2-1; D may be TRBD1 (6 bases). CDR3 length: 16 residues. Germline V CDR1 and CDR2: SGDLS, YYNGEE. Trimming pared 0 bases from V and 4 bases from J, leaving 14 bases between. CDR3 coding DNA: TGTGCCAGCAGCGTAGGGGGCAGGGGTAATTACAATGAGCAGTTCTTC. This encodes CASSVGGRGNYNEQFF.

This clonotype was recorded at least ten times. The DNA for the CDR3 is TGTGCCAGCAGCTTAACACTTTCCGGAAATGAGCAGTTCTTC. This encodes CASSLTLSGNEQFF. The V call is TRBV7-3, the J call TRBJ2-1; D remains unclear. The CDR3 spans 14 residues. In germline, CDR1 is SGHTA, CDR2 FQGTGA. The V end was cut by 0 bases, the J end by 7 bases, with 10 bases between.

CDR3 bases: TGCAGTGCTAGGCGTCGGTTGAACACTGAAGCTTTCTTT. Protein: CSARRRLNTEAFF. The chain carries TRBV20-1 and TRBJ1-1, with unresolved D. CDR3 length: 13 amino acids. CDR1 and CDR2 from the germline V gene are DFQATT and SNEGSKA (reference sequence). Trimming stripped 3 bases from V and 0 bases from J, with 8 bases between.